The rows below give T cell receptor beta chains drawn from one sample of a study of shared clonotypes between healthy human individuals. This table comes from immunoSEQ multiplex PCR, and its TCRdb copy is limited to in-frame clones, with some not included. The table lists approximately 500,000 clones, 60% to 80% of them singletons, with under 15% in the top ten. Specimen: PBMCs. The receptors were gathered from a middle-aged woman in good health. Some clones in this sample may be carry-over from other donors' samples. Both conserved end residues are part of each CDR3. Each record gives: D gene, J gene, clone size, V gene, CDR3 protein, CDR3 DNA. The D gene is left open where the match is weak. Where a row states a size, it is once, few, many or the class of an expanded clone; other rows omit it.

>TRBD1|TRBJ1-5|many|TRBV19
CASSIGAGGENQPQHF
TGTGCCAGTAGTATAGGGGCAGGGGGTGAAAATCAGCCCCAGCATTTT
>.|TRBJ2-4|.|TRBV29-1
CSGQGAAKNIQYF
TGCAGCGGTCAGGGAGCGGCCAAAAACATTCAGTACTTC
>.|TRBJ2-7|.|TRBV13
CASSLGLQYEQYF
TGTGCCAGCAGCTTAGGCCTCCAGTACGAGCAGTACTTC
>.|TRBJ2-1|.|TRBV20-1
CSARRDNEQFF
TGCAGTGCTCGACGTGACAATGAGCAGTTCTTC
>TRBD2|TRBJ2-1|.|TRBV19
CASSPWTSGDNEQFF
TGTGCCAGTAGTCCCTGGACTAGCGGCGACAATGAGCAGTTCTTC
>.|TRBJ2-7|.|TRBV6-1
CASSADRTSYEQYF
TGTGCCAGCAGTGCCGACAGGACTTCCTACGAGCAGTACTTC
>TRBD2|TRBJ2-1|.|TRBV7-9
CASSFRGLAGETSNEQFF
TGTGCCAGCAGCTTTAGAGGACTAGCGGGAGAGACCAGCAATGAGCAGTTCTTC
>TRBD2|TRBJ2-4|.|TRBV28
CASSLLTSGSNIQYF
TGTGCCAGCAGTTTACTGACTAGCGGTAGTAACATTCAGTACTTC
>.|TRBJ2-7|.|TRBV29-1
CSVGQGRFYEQYF
TGCAGCGTTGGGCAGGGGCGGTTTTACGAGCAGTACTTC
>.|TRBJ1-1|few|TRBV30
CAWSVLPDQNTEAFF
TGCGCCTGGAGTGTACTACCAGACCAGAACACTGAAGCTTTCTTT
>.|TRBJ2-1|.|TRBV7-2
CASSLTPGEQFF
TGTGCCAGCAGCTTAACCCCGGGGGAGCAGTTCTTC
>.|TRBJ2-7|once|TRBV27
CASRGRSSYEQYF
TGTGCCAGCCGGGGACGGAGCTCCTACGAGCAGTACTTC
>TRBD1|TRBJ2-5|.|TRBV12-5
CASGRDREETQYF
TGTGCTAGTGGTAGGGACAGGGAAGAGACCCAGTACTTC
>TRBD1|TRBJ1-1|.|TRBV5-1
CASSSGTGVLNTEAFF
TGCGCCAGCAGCTCCGGGACAGGGGTCTTGAACACTGAAGCTTTCTTT
>.|TRBJ2-1|many|TRBV7-2
CASSRDLLSYNEQFF
TGTGCCAGCAGTCGGGACCTCCTCTCCTACAATGAGCAGTTCTTC
>TRBD2|TRBJ2-3|.|TRBV29-1
CSVEGAGPTQYF
TGCAGCGTTGAAGGAGCGGGACCTACGCAGTATTTT
>.|TRBJ1-1|.|TRBV18
CASSPQGANTEAFF
TGTGCCAGCTCACCACAGGGAGCGAACACTGAAGCTTTCTTT
>.|TRBJ1-5|.|TRBV21-1
CASSKKGQGKAGNQPQHF
TGTGCCAGCAGCAAAAAGGGTCAGGGGAAGGCGGGCAATCAGCCCCAGCATTTT
>.|TRBJ1-4|.|TRBV10-3
CAISPGGGGEKLFF
TGTGCCATCAGTCCGGGCGGGGGCGGTGAAAAACTGTTTTTT
>TRBD1|TRBJ1-4|.|TRBV29-1
CSVVGGGEEKLFF
TGCAGCGTTGTTGGAGGGGGCGAAGAAAAACTGTTTTTT
>.|TRBJ1-4|.|TRBV20-1
CSGIELEKLFF
TGCAGTGGAATCGAACTGGAAAAACTGTTTTTT
>.|TRBJ1-5|few|TRBV9
CASSYSGDQPQHF
TGTGCCAGCAGCTACAGCGGGGACCAGCCCCAGCATTTT
>.|TRBJ2-1|few|TRBV14
CASSQRRDSLSNEQFF
TGTGCCAGCAGCCAGCGAAGGGACTCACTGAGCAATGAGCAGTTCTTC
>TRBD2|TRBJ2-5|once|TRBV7-9
CASSSRLAYQETQYF
TGTGCCAGCAGCTCCCGACTAGCGTACCAAGAGACCCAGTACTTC
>TRBD1|TRBJ2-3|.|TRBV7-2
CASSLRGTGIVDTQYF
TGTGCCAGCAGCTTAAGGGGGACAGGGATTGTTGATACGCAGTATTTT
>TRBD1|TRBJ2-7|few|TRBV29-1
CSATGQGGHEQYF
TGCAGCGCGACGGGACAGGGAGGGCACGAGCAGTACTTC
>.|TRBJ2-3|.|TRBV30
CALTGEGGTDTQYF
TGTGCCTTAACAGGGGAGGGGGGCACAGATACGCAGTATTTT
>.|TRBJ2-1|.|TRBV5-1
CATQPGGGSYNEQFF
TGCGCCACGCAGCCTGGGGGCGGCTCCTACAATGAGCAGTTCTTC
>.|TRBJ2-7|.|TRBV27
CASSLGRDEYEQYF
TGTGCCAGCAGTTTAGGGCGGGATGAGTACGAGCAGTACTTC
>.|TRBJ2-3|.|TRBV21-1
CASSKERGPPTIKPTDTQYF
TGTGCCAGCAGCAAAGAGAGAGGGCCGCCGACAATTAAGCCCACAGATACGCAGTATTTT
>.|TRBJ2-3|.|TRBV7-9
CASSLFPPDTQYF
TGTGCCAGCAGCTTATTCCCCCCAGATACGCAGTATTTT
>.|TRBJ2-7|.|TRBV6-1
CASSEERNSYEQYF
TGTGCCAGCAGTGAAGAGAGAAACTCCTACGAGCAGTACTTC
>TRBD1|TRBJ1-3|.|TRBV19
CASSYPVRGLSSGNTIYF
TGTGCCAGTAGCTACCCGGTCAGGGGGCTTTCCTCTGGAAACACCATATATTTT
>.|TRBJ2-2|.|TRBV29-1
CSVVFGTNTGELFF
TGCAGCGTTGTGTTCGGGACGAACACCGGGGAGCTGTTTTTT
>.|TRBJ2-6|few|TRBV29-1
CSVERDTDSGANVLTF
TGCAGCGTTGAGAGGGACACGGACTCTGGGGCCAACGTCCTGACTTTC
>.|TRBJ1-2|.|TRBV29-1
CSVEGRDYGYTF
TGCAGCGTTGAAGGACGGGACTATGGCTACACCTTC
>.|TRBJ2-1|few|TRBV5-1
CASSAEAGTSWREQFF
TGCGCCAGCAGCGCAGAGGCGGGGACAAGCTGGCGTGAGCAGTTCTTC
>.|TRBJ1-4|.|TRBV5-1
CASSNVGAGSNEKLFF
TGCGCCAGCAGCAATGTAGGGGCAGGGAGTAATGAAAAACTGTTTTTT
>.|TRBJ1-5|.|TRBV18
CASSREQALANQPQHF
TGTGCCAGCTCACGGGAGCAAGCCTTAGCGAATCAGCCCCAGCATTTT
>TRBD2|TRBJ2-7|.|TRBV10-3
CAISESPGGGYEQYF
TGTGCCATCAGTGAGTCGCCGGGGGGGGGTTACGAGCAGTACTTC
>.|TRBJ1-5|.|TRBV2
CASSLSDQPQHF
TGTGCCAGCAGCCTCTCCGATCAGCCCCAGCATTTT
>.|TRBJ2-1|.|TRBV11-3
CASSPPRWGIDEQFF
TGTGCCAGCAGCCCTCCCCGGTGGGGGATCGATGAGCAGTTCTTC
>TRBD1|TRBJ2-1|.|TRBV27
CASRGTDSYNEQFF
TGTGCCAGCAGGGGGACAGACTCCTACAATGAGCAGTTCTTC
>TRBD1|TRBJ2-5|.|TRBV11-3
CASSPDGDREETQYF
TGTGCCAGCAGCCCCGACGGGGACAGAGAAGAGACCCAGTACTTC
>.|TRBJ2-7|once|TRBV29-1
CSVSITTYEQYF
TGCAGCGTTTCGATAACCACCTACGAGCAGTACTTC
>TRBD2|TRBJ2-1|.|TRBV5-1
CASSWWTSGRGEQFF
TGCGCCAGCAGCTGGTGGACTAGCGGGAGGGGTGAGCAGTTCTTC
>.|TRBJ1-2|.|TRBV5-4
CASSLDPGWYGYTF
TGTGCCAGCAGCTTGGATCCAGGCTGGTATGGCTACACCTTC
>TRBD2|TRBJ2-1|.|TRBV7-2
CASSSLAGTYNEQFF
TGTGCCAGCAGCTCACTAGCGGGAACCTACAATGAGCAGTTCTTC
>.|TRBJ2-7|.|TRBV7-9
CASSLALAGHEQYF
TGTGCCAGCAGCTTAGCACTAGCAGGCCACGAGCAGTACTTC
>TRBD1|TRBJ1-2|.|TRBV7-2
CASTRDRGNYGYTF
TGTGCCAGCACTCGGGACAGGGGAAACTATGGCTACACCTTC
>.|TRBJ1-4|few|TRBV30
CAWTPGSNEKLFF
TGTGCCTGGACCCCCGGCTCGAATGAAAAACTGTTTTTT
>.|TRBJ1-4|.|TRBV19
CASSDQGRGNEKLFF
TGTGCCAGTAGTGACCAGGGGCGGGGTAATGAAAAACTGTTTTTT
>.|TRBJ2-7|.|TRBV7-9
CASSPPAPWDEQYF
TGTGCCAGCAGCCCCCCCGCCCCGTGGGACGAGCAGTACTTC
>TRBD2|TRBJ2-7|.|TRBV6-6
CASSFNVAGVEQYF
TGTGCCAGCAGTTTTAACGTAGCGGGAGTCGAGCAGTACTTC
>.|TRBJ1-3|.|TRBV19
CASSVTGNTIYF
TGTGCCAGTAGTGTTACAGGGAACACCATATATTTT
>.|TRBJ1-1|.|TRBV5-1
CASSLGQKTEAFF
TGCGCCAGCAGCTTGGGACAGAAAACTGAAGCTTTCTTT
>.|TRBJ1-2|.|TRBV28
CASSLDRTAYGYTF
TGTGCCAGCAGTTTAGACAGGACAGCCTATGGCTACACCTTC
>TRBD2|TRBJ2-1|.|TRBV2
CASSVGIAGTFYNEQFF
TGTGCCAGCAGTGTTGGGATAGCGGGAACTTTCTACAATGAGCAGTTCTTC
>.|TRBJ2-7|few|TRBV28
CASSLANAQYF
TGTGCCAGCAGTTTAGCCAACGCGCAGTACTTC
>.|TRBJ2-1|.|TRBV10-1
CASSSSSSYNEQFF
TGCGCCAGCTCTAGCTCCAGCTCCTACAATGAGCAGTTCTTC